These T cell receptor beta chains were read from a single sample in a study of T cell responses to AZD1222 COVID-19 vaccine. The assay was immunoSEQ multiplex PCR, and TCRdb's table has in-frame clones only and misses some. This sample yields roughly 150,000 clones, of which roughly 88% are seen a single time; around 6.3% belongs to the top ten. Sequencing used peripheral blood, obtained 28 days after the second AZD1222 dose. All receptors come from an adult who received the AZD1222 COVID-19 vaccine. CDR3s include the opening cysteine and the closing phenylalanine or tryptophan. Fields, in order: V gene, clone size, D gene, J gene, CDR3 DNA, CDR3 protein. A D gene is named only where the DNA matches it firmly. Some rows mark clone size as missing; the rest say once, few, many or name a class of expanded clone.

TRBV5-4	once	-	TRBJ2-5	TGTGCCAGCACCTCCCCTACCATAACAGGCGGGGTCCAGACCCAGTACTTC	CASTSPTITGGVQTQYF
TRBV7-2	-	TRBD2	TRBJ2-2	TGTGCCAGCAGCTTAGGGGGACTAGCGGCGAACACCGGGGAGCTGTTTTTT	CASSLGGLAANTGELFF
TRBV18	-	-	TRBJ1-3	TGTGCCAGCTCACCACAATCGCAGGGCCACAGTGGAAACACCATATATTTT	CASSPQSQGHSGNTIYF
TRBV6-2/TRBV6-3	-	TRBD1	TRBJ1-1	TGTGCCAGCAGCGAGGACAGGGGGCTTTATGCTTCTGAAGCTTTCTTT	CASSEDRGLYASEAFF
TRBV6-5	-	-	TRBJ2-2	TGTGCCAGCAGTACACAGGGGAACACCGGGGAGCTGTTTTTT	CASSTQGNTGELFF
TRBV30	-	TRBD1	TRBJ1-2	TGTGCCTGGAACAATCAGGGGGCTTATGGCTACACCTTC	CAWNNQGAYGYTF
TRBV3-1/TRBV3-2	-	TRBD1	TRBJ1-2	TGTGCCAGCAGCCCTCACAGGGGGTATGGCTACACCTTC	CASSPHRGYGYTF
TRBV5-1	-	-	TRBJ1-2	TGCGCCAGCAGCTCCAGTGAGGGCTATGGCTACACCTTC	CASSSSEGYGYTF
TRBV19	-	-	TRBJ1-5	TGTGCCAGTAGGTCGGGTCGCAATCAGCCCCAGCATTTT	CASRSGRNQPQHF
TRBV24-1	once	-	TRBJ2-3	TGTGCCGTCCAGGGATCCCTCACAGATACGCAGTATTTT	CAVQGSLTDTQYF
TRBV2	-	TRBD1	TRBJ1-6	TGTGCCAGCAGGGGGACAGCTAGCTCCTATAATTCACCCCTCCACTTT	CASRGTASSYNSPLHF
TRBV5-1	-	-	TRBJ2-7	TGCGCCAGCAGCTTGGCAGACGAGCAGTACTTC	CASSLADEQYF
TRBV7-2	-	-	TRBJ1-1	TGTGCCAGCAGTACAGAGATGAACACTGAAGCTTTCTTT	CASSTEMNTEAFF
TRBV2	medium-sized	-	TRBJ2-1	TGTGCCAGCACCGACGGGCAGATCCTACCCAATGAGCAGTTCTTC	CASTDGQILPNEQFF
TRBV29-1	-	-	TRBJ1-3	TGCAGCGTTGGAGCCCCTTCTGAAAACACCATATATTTT	CSVGAPSENTIYF
TRBV6-6	few	TRBD1	TRBJ1-4	TGTGCCAGCAGGTTGGGACAGGCGCTTAATGAAAAACTGTTTTTT	CASRLGQALNEKLFF
TRBV5-1	-	-	TRBJ2-7	TGCGCCAGCAGCTTGGGGGCCTTGTTGGACGAGCAGTACTTC	CASSLGALLDEQYF
TRBV5-6	-	TRBD2	TRBJ2-7	TGTGCCAGCAGCTTGGGCTCTAGCGGGATCGAGCAGTACTTC	CASSLGSSGIEQYF
TRBV2	-	-	TRBJ1-5	TGTGCCAGCAGGGTGGAGGGGAGCAATCAGCCCCAGCATTTT	CASRVEGSNQPQHF
TRBV3-1/TRBV3-2	-	-	TRBJ2-6	TGTGCCAGCAGCCAAGATTCCGGGGGCGGAAGCTCTGGGGCCAACGTCCTGACTTTC	CASSQDSGGGSSGANVLTF
TRBV19	-	-	TRBJ1-2	TGTGCCAGTAGTAGAATTCCGGCGGAAGCTAACTATGGCTACACCTTC	CASSRIPAEANYGYTF
TRBV7-2	-	TRBD1	TRBJ2-1	TGTGCCAGCAGCCTACGACAGGGCGGCTACAATGAGCAGTTCTTC	CASSLRQGGYNEQFF
TRBV5-1	-	TRBD1	TRBJ2-7	TGCGCCAGCAGCTTGGCCTTAGGACAGGGGTACGAGCAGTACTTC	CASSLALGQGYEQYF
TRBV3-1/TRBV3-2	-	-	TRBJ2-3	TGTGCCAGCAGCCAATGGCCTAGCACAGATACGCAGTATTTT	CASSQWPSTDTQYF
TRBV3-1/TRBV3-2	-	-	TRBJ1-3	TGTGCCAGCAGCCTCTACGCCGGTTCTGGAAACACCATATATTTT	CASSLYAGSGNTIYF
TRBV6-4	-	TRBD2	TRBJ2-1	TGTGCCAGCAGTGCTCGACTAGCGGGTTACAATGAGCAGTTCTTC	CASSARLAGYNEQFF
TRBV6-5	once	TRBD1	TRBJ1-2	TGTGCCAGCAGTCCCCTGGACAGGTTTTATGGCTACACCTTC	CASSPLDRFYGYTF
TRBV11-2	once	-	TRBJ1-1	TGTGCCAGCAGCGCCAACCAGAGGGCTGAAGCTTTCTTT	CASSANQRAEAFF
TRBV5-6	-	TRBD1	TRBJ1-6	TGTGCCAGCAGCCCGTTATGGGGGACAGGGGGTGTGGGTAATTCACCCCTCCACTTT	CASSPLWGTGGVGNSPLHF
TRBV28	-	TRBD1	TRBJ1-2	TGTGCCAGCAGTCCGTCGGACAGGGACGGCTACACCTTC	CASSPSDRDGYTF
TRBV4-2	-	-	TRBJ1-3	TGTGCCAGCAGCAGTGGGGCCCGGGCAACTGGAAACACCATATATTTT	CASSSGARATGNTIYF
TRBV7-9	few	-	TRBJ1-2	TGTGCCAGCAGCCCGGGGACATCTCATGGCTACACCTTC	CASSPGTSHGYTF
TRBV3-1/TRBV3-2	-	-	TRBJ1-2	TGTGCCAGCAGCCAACGAGCGGCCACGACCTATGGCTACACCTTC	CASSQRAATTYGYTF
TRBV28	-	-	TRBJ1-2	TGTGCCAGCACGGGTCCCCAGGGACTATATGGCTACACCTTC	CASTGPQGLYGYTF
TRBV12-3/TRBV12-4	few	-	TRBJ1-2	TGTGCCAGCAGTTCGACAGGCAACTATGGCTACACCTTC	CASSSTGNYGYTF
TRBV28	-	-	TRBJ1-5	TGTGCCAGCACCCGGGACAACAGCAATCAGCCCCAGCATTTT	CASTRDNSNQPQHF
TRBV19	-	TRBD1	TRBJ1-5	TGTGCCAGTGGACAGGGGAGGAGTAGGAATCAGCCCCAGCATTTT	CASGQGRSRNQPQHF
TRBV4-2	few	-	TRBJ1-5	TGTGCCAGCAGCCAATCACTATCTAAAAAAGGGGTAAGCAATCAGCCCCAGCATTTT	CASSQSLSKKGVSNQPQHF
TRBV14	-	-	TRBJ2-1	TGTGCTTCGGGGAGGCTGAGCTCCTACAATGAGCAGTTCTTC	CASGRLSSYNEQFF
TRBV28	-	TRBD2	TRBJ2-1	TGTGCCAGCAGTTTAGCGGGAGGGCCTCTCAATGAGCAGTTCTTC	CASSLAGGPLNEQFF
TRBV7-2	-	-	TRBJ2-1	TGTGCCAGCAGCTTTTCCAGGGGAGATGAGCAGTTCTTC	CASSFSRGDEQFF